A selection of T cell receptor beta chains follows, all from one sample in a study of vaccination and CD4 T cells after COVID-19. TCRdb reanalysed the PCR reads using MiXCR and keeps one entry per CDR3 protein. Of tens of thousands of distinct CDR3 sequences in the sample, roughly 64% were seen once. The sample was CD4+ T cells from blood, taken before SARS-CoV-2 vaccination. The receptors come from a human donor who had recovered from COVID-19. CDR3s include the opening cysteine and the closing phenylalanine or tryptophan.

j_call v_call cdr3_aa
TRBJ2-5 TRBV20-1 CSATPTSGALETQYF
TRBJ2-1 TRBV20-1 CSALDGQKADEQFF
TRBJ2-2 TRBV6-4 CASSETSTGELFF
TRBJ1-1 TRBV5-8 CASSLGQMNTEAFF
TRBJ2-5 TRBV11-2 CASSLERVQETQYF
TRBJ2-7 TRBV7-6 CASSPRDTSYEQYF
TRBJ2-7 TRBV28 CASSPRGAGTYEQYF
TRBJ2-7 TRBV20-1 CSALKTSGKYEQYF
TRBJ1-4 TRBV30 CAWSVLRGGEKLFF
TRBJ1-5 TRBV4-1 CASSQGRGAINQPQHF
TRBJ2-3 TRBV7-2 CATRERVRRDTQYF
TRBJ2-5 TRBV7-9 CAGVVAGQETQYF
TRBJ2-1 TRBV28 CASSLPGSLMKQFF
TRBJ1-5 TRBV20-1 CSARKDRGSVINQPQHF
TRBJ1-5 TRBV20-1 CSASIYNQPQHF
TRBJ1-1 TRBV28 CASSLRGGELTEAFF
TRBJ2-1 TRBV6-1 CASVSGTTRGEQFF
TRBJ2-1 TRBV15 CATSLELRLNEQFF
TRBJ1-2 TRBV20-1 CSVPTGGHGYTF
TRBJ2-1 TRBV7-2 CASSTFNRGGEQFF
TRBJ1-5 TRBV20-1 CSAQSGNQPQHF
TRBJ2-1 TRBV7-8 CASSLGPGASWGNEQFF
TRBJ2-7 TRBV20-1 CSAGPAGPRSYEQYF
TRBJ2-7 TRBV28 CASSSSGGGQYF
TRBJ2-5 TRBV12-3/TRBV12-4 CASSDTGGGETQYF
TRBJ2-1 TRBV20-1 CSAREGSLSYNEQFF
TRBJ1-6 TRBV10-3 CAIRGTGGNNSPLHF
TRBJ1-5 TRBV2 CASVEGRNQPQHF
TRBJ2-7 TRBV20-1 CSARDIAGAYEQYF
TRBJ2-3 TRBV6-1 CASRNSDTQYF
TRBJ2-3 TRBV7-9 CASSFFLAGGISDTQYF
TRBJ2-1 TRBV27 CASSFRSGEYNEQFF
TRBJ1-2 TRBV20-1 CSASRGLYGYTF
TRBJ2-2 TRBV7-9 CASSSPGLDGNGELFF
TRBJ2-5 TRBV20-1 CSARIPSGNQETQYF
TRBJ1-6 TRBV28 CASSRDTNSPLHF
TRBJ1-5 TRBV20-1 CSARDMWTEFYSNQPQHF
TRBJ2-1 TRBV2 CASCGQGANEQFF
TRBJ1-2 TRBV6-5 CASSYRRGHGYTF
TRBJ2-3 TRBV30 CAWSGKRTGGGTDTQYF
TRBJ1-6 TRBV20-1 CSARLGQINSPLHF
TRBJ2-3 TRBV19 CASSINGYSTDTQYF
TRBJ2-3 TRBV20-1 CSATTSGPSTDTQYF
TRBJ2-2 TRBV30 CAWSGGHGELFF
TRBJ1-5 TRBV30 CAWSVPLGKLPQHF